Listed below are T cell receptor beta chains from one sample, sequenced in a study of T cells in Graves' hyperthyroidism and ophthalmopathy. TCRdb called the multiplex PCR reads again in MiXCR, with one record for every CDR3 protein. The sample lists roughly 350,000 distinct CDR3 sequences, around 13% occurring once. Material for sequencing was blood. All receptors derive from a woman aged 30 to 39 with Graves' ophthalmopathy. Both conserved end residues are part of each CDR3. The D gene is left open where the match is weak. Clone sizes are given selectively: once, few, many, or a class where the clone is expanded.

.	many	TRBV28	TRBJ1-5	CASSNPATVYNQPQHF	TGTGCCAGCAGTAACCCCGCGACCGTCTACAATCAGCCCCAGCATTTT
TRBD2	.	TRBV12-3/TRBV12-4	TRBJ2-7	CASSSWTSGYEQYF	TGTGCCAGCAGTTCCTGGACTAGCGGCTACGAGCAGTACTTC
TRBD1	.	TRBV6-1	TRBJ2-5	CASRRDRRGETQYF	TGTGCCAGCAGGAGGGACAGGAGGGGAGAGACCCAGTACTTC
.	.	TRBV6-1	TRBJ2-3	CASSEDLKDTQYF	TGTGCCAGCAGTGAGGACCTCAAAGATACGCAGTATTTT
TRBD2	.	TRBV5-8	TRBJ2-1	CASSFPTGGAVNEQFF	TGTGCCAGCAGCTTTCCCACCGGGGGGGCCGTAAATGAGCAGTTCTTC
TRBD1	.	TRBV20-1	TRBJ1-2	CSARTGGSNYGYTF	TGCAGTGCTAGAACAGGGGGTAGTAACTATGGCTACACCTTC
TRBD2	.	TRBV6-6	TRBJ2-2	CASSYLPGLAGGSAGELFF	TGTGCCAGCAGTTACCTCCCGGGACTAGCGGGGGGGTCTGCCGGGGAGCTGTTTTTT
TRBD2	.	TRBV6-1	TRBJ2-5	CASSLSLAGLGETQYF	TGTGCCAGCAGTTTAAGCCTAGCGGGGCTGGGGGAGACCCAGTACTTC
.	.	TRBV12-3/TRBV12-4	TRBJ1-2	CASRAEQGGGYGYTF	TGTGCCAGCAGGGCCGAACAGGGAGGTGGCTATGGCTACACCTTC
TRBD1	many	TRBV12-3/TRBV12-4	TRBJ2-1	CASSPSGQGAYNEQFF	TGTGCCAGCAGCCCAAGCGGACAGGGGGCTTACAATGAGCAGTTCTTC
.	.	TRBV4-1	TRBJ1-2	CASSRETGRRGGYTF	TGCGCCAGCAGCCGGGAAACAGGGAGGAGAGGAGGCTACACCTTC
.	many	TRBV12-3/TRBV12-4	TRBJ2-2	CASSPGGLITGELFF	TGTGCCAGCAGCCCAGGGGGACTAATCACCGGGGAGCTGTTTTTT
.	few	TRBV9	TRBJ1-3	CASSADRQTGNTIYF	TGTGCCAGCAGCGCGGACAGACAGACTGGAAACACCATATATTTT
.	many	TRBV3-1	TRBJ2-7	CASSQGYEQYF	TGTGCCAGCAGCCAAGGATACGAGCAGTACTTC
.	many	TRBV7-2	TRBJ2-7	CASSLVRGETYEQYF	TGTGCCAGCAGCTTGGTTAGGGGCGAAACCTACGAGCAGTACTTC
.	many	TRBV12-3/TRBV12-4	TRBJ1-2	CASSLAREGPRSYGYTF	TGTGCCAGCAGTTTAGCGCGGGAGGGCCCACGGAGCTATGGCTACACCTTC
TRBD1	many	TRBV25-1	TRBJ2-1	CASSEPGQGYNEQFF	TGTGCCAGCAGTGAACCGGGACAGGGGTACAATGAGCAGTTCTTC
TRBD1	few	TRBV2	TRBJ1-6	CASRALGQDNSPLHF	TGTGCCAGCAGAGCCCTGGGACAGGATAATTCACCCCTCCACTTT
TRBD2	many	TRBV12-3/TRBV12-4	TRBJ2-2	CASSLGGGTGELFF	TGTGCCAGCAGCTTAGGCGGGGGGACCGGGGAGCTGTTTTTT
.	many	TRBV7-8	TRBJ1-1	CASSLVPGWNTEAFF	TGTGCCAGCAGCTTAGTCCCAGGGTGGAACACTGAAGCTTTCTTT
.	many	TRBV29-1	TRBJ2-7	CSVETGEQYF	TGCAGCGTTGAAACGGGCGAGCAGTACTTC
.	many	TRBV15	TRBJ2-1	CATSRIFFARDTNEREQFF	TGTGCCACCAGCAGGATCTTCTTCGCCCGGGACACTAATGAGAGGGAGCAGTTCTTC
.	many	TRBV15	TRBJ1-2	CATSNWAEGNYGYTF	TGTGCCACCAGCAATTGGGCTGAAGGGAACTATGGCTACACCTTC
TRBD1	many	TRBV7-2	TRBJ1-2	CASSLPDRPSYGYTF	TGTGCCAGCAGCCTCCCGGACAGGCCATCCTATGGCTACACCTTC